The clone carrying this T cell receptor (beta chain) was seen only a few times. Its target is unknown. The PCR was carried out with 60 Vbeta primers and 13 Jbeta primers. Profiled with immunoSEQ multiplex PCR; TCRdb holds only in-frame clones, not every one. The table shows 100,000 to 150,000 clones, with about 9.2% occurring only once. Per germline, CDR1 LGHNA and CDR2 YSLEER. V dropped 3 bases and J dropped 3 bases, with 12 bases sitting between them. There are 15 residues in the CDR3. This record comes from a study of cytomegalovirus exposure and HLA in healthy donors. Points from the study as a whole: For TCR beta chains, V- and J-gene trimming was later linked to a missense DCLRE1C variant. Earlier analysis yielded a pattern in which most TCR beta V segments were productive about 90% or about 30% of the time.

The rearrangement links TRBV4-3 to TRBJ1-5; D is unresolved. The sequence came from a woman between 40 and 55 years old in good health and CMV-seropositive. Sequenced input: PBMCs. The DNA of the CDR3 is TGCGCCAGCAGCCAGGAACCGGGAGCCAATCAGCCCCAGCATTTT. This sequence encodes CASSQEPGANQPQHF.